This T cell receptor beta chain was recorded in a study of CD8 T cells in Susac syndrome. The study, taken as a whole, reports: The authors acknowledged that their TCR sequencing and HLA analysis involved a relatively small number of individuals.

From blood CD8+ and CD4+ T cells, TCR beta sequences were generated. TEMRA cells were enriched by FACS, and CD4+ and CD8+ T cells were negatively isolated. Comment on this clonotype: Its antigen remains unidentified.

V lost 7 bases, J lost 12 bases, and 18 bases lay in between. The length of the CDR3 is 11 residues. Germline CDR1 and CDR2: DFQATT and SNEGSKA (reference sequence). Random hexamers were used to reverse transcribe the RNA input (about 0.5 to 1 ug). Multiplex immunoSEQ PCR targeted 54 Vbeta and 13 Jbeta TCR beta segments. TCRdb recomputed calls from the immunoSEQ multiplex PCR reads with MiXCR, one row per CDR3 protein. The data contain about 250,000 distinct CDR3 sequences, 90% to 95% of them singletons. The chain combines TRBV20-1 with TRBJ1-2; maybe TRBD1 (6 bases). The sequence was obtained from a human donor with multiple sclerosis. The sample consisted of CD4+ T cells from PBMCs. CDR3 in amino acids: CSVGQIYGDTF. Here the CDR3 DNA reads TGCAGTGTCGGACAGATTTATGGGGACACCTTC.